This TCR beta chain comes out of a study of blood T cell repertoires in COVID-19. Study-level background: From the United States, Italy and Spain came samples of acute and convalescent COVID-19. The analysed material was cDNA or gDNA that came from T cells, B-cell-depleted T cells, or PBMCs.

Original analysis: Cell counts per sample came from amplifying reference gene primers. Here immunoSEQ multiplex PCR was the method, and the copy in TCRdb shows in-frame clones only, minus some. V and J calls plus clone size are reproduced from that table; the DNA served to infer D and trimming. Among roughly 86,000 clones listed, 82% were seen once. The germline V gene has CDR1 MDHEN and CDR2 SYDVKM. The CDR3 is made up of 14 amino acids. V was shortened by 6 bases and J by 4 bases, with 15 bases between the two germline ends. The sequence was collected from a human donor in a cohort sampled during active COVID-19. Sequenced material: peripheral blood. The V gene is TRBV28, the J gene TRBJ2-5; D possibly corresponds to TRBD2 (6 bases). CDR3 DNA: TGTGCCAGCAGCCCGTCTAGCGTTGGAGAGACCCAGTACTTC. Its protein product is CASSPSSVGETQYF.